This passage covers 17 T cell receptor beta chains from one sample sequenced in a study of blood T cell repertoires in COVID-19. Sequenced by immunoSEQ multiplex PCR; TCRdb stores in-frame clones only, minus some. The data contain 200,000 to 300,000 clones, about 91% of them seen just once; the ten biggest clones take up 1.3% to 1.5%. The sequenced sample was peripheral blood. The source of these receptors is a man older than 75 with acute or convalescent COVID-19.

The CDR3, as DNA: TGTGCCAGCAGTGAATACCCCGGGACACAATACGAGCAGTACTTC. Protein: CASSEYPGTQYEQYF. The J gene is TRBJ2-7, the V gene TRBV25-1, with D possibly TRBD1 on 6 matching bases. The germline gives CDR1 MGHDK, CDR2 SYGVNS. The CDR3 spans 15 residues. Trimming stripped 0 bases from V and 4 bases from J, with 13 bases between.

The table lists this clone with a count of one. The rearrangement joins TRBV24-1 to TRBJ2-7; 10 bases agree with TRBD1. CDR1 and CDR2 (germline): KGHDR, SFDVKD. Trimming took 3 bases from V and 6 from J; bases not matched to a gene: 1. The CDR3 sequence is 13 residues long. DNA of the CDR3: TGTGCCACCAGTGATGGGGACAGGGGCGAGCAGTACTTC. Translated, it gives CATSDGDRGEQYF.

This clone was counted a few times. The CDR3 is CASRDPPGQKKGYTF. The CDR3 DNA is TGTGCCAGTAGGGACCCACCGGGACAGAAAAAGGGCTACACCTTC. The V gene is TRBV19, the J gene TRBJ1-2; 7 nucleotides match TRBD1. CDR3 length equals 15 residues. V shed 6 bases, J shed 8 bases, and the junction held 15 bases outside the gene matches. CDR1 and CDR2 (germline): LNHDA, SQIVND (reference sequence).

V and J are TRBV28 and TRBJ2-2; TRBD2 matches at 10 bases. Germline V gene sequence: CDR1 MDHEN, CDR2 SYDVKM. V was pared by 8 bases and J by 3 bases, with 15 bases of the junction left unmatched. CDR3 length equals 18 residues. The CDR3 reads CASSTGGLAGEYTGELFF. In DNA, the CDR3 is TGTGCCAGCTCCACCGGGGGGCTAGCGGGAGAGTACACCGGGGAGCTGTTTTTT.

The rearrangement uses TRBV9 and TRBJ2-5, with D possibly TRBD2 on 7 matching bases. Germline CDR1 is SGDLS and CDR2 is YYNGEE. This CDR3 is 13 amino acids long. V was pared by 6 bases and J by 7 bases, with 16 bases between. In nucleotides, the CDR3 is TGTGCCAGCAACCCCGGGGGGCCCGGGACCCAGTACTTC. Amino acid sequence: CASNPGGPGTQYF.

V usage is TRBV6-2 or TRBV6-3 and J usage is TRBJ2-4, with a possible D match to TRBD1 (6 bases). The CDR3 contains 15 residues. Deletions cut 4 bases from V and 6 bases from J, with 16 bases between. Germline CDR1 and CDR2: MNHEY and SVGEGT. The CDR3 loop reads CASSWRTGTTNIQYF. The CDR3 coding sequence is TGTGCCAGCAGTTGGCGAACGGGGACAACAAACATTCAGTACTTC.

This clone occurred a few times. This chain links TRBV24-1 with TRBJ1-5, with TRBD1 matching over 11 bases. J was trimmed by 6 bases and V by 3 bases; bases with no gene match: 3. The CDR3 has 15 amino acids. Germline loops: CDR1 KGHDR, CDR2 SFDVKD. The CDR3 DNA follows: TGTGCCACCAGTGATAGGACAGGGGGCATTCAGCCCCAGCATTTT. Its protein is CATSDRTGGIQPQHF.

This chain connects TRBV3-1 (or the pseudogene TRBV3-2) to TRBJ1-1; no reliable D call. Trimming took off 3 bases at V and 5 bases at J, with 7 bases between the two ends. The germline V gene has CDR1 LGHDT and CDR2 YNNKEL (reference sequence). This CDR3 is built from 12 residues. As DNA, the CDR3 is TGTGCCAGCAGCCAGGGAGTGACTGAAGCTTTCTTT. This gives the protein CASSQGVTEAFF.

V usage is TRBV9 and J usage is TRBJ2-6; the match to TRBD2 covers 7 bases. Germline V CDR1 and CDR2: SGDLS, YYNGEE. This CDR3 spans 19 amino acids. J lost 0 bases, V lost 4 bases, and 13 bases had no gene match. CDR3 sequence (DNA): TGTGCCAGCAGCCAGAGGAGGCGCGGGGGTGGCTCTGGGGCCAACGTCCTGACTTTC. Residues: CASSQRRRGGGSGANVLTF.

This rearrangement joins TRBV9 to TRBJ1-6; TRBD1 is a possible D gene (5 bases). Germline values: CDR1 SGDLS, CDR2 YYNGEE. Deletions cut 3 bases from V and 3 bases from J, with 7 bases between. There are 14 residues in the CDR3. CDR3 DNA sequence: TGTGCCAGCAGCGCCAGGGTCTATAATTCACCCCTCCACTTT. Amino acids: CASSARVYNSPLHF.

This clone was recorded a few times. Additional DNA sequences in this sample encode the identical CDR3. The gene calls are TRBV7-2 and TRBJ1-1; the D is unclear. CDR3 length equals 14 residues. V was clipped by 1 base and J by 1 base, with 7 bases between them. The V gene's germline CDR1 is SGHTA and CDR2 FQGNSA. The CDR3 is CASSLGLKNTEAFF. The CDR3 nucleotides are TGTGCCAGCAGCTTAGGACTGAAGAACACTGAAGCTTTCTTT.

This clone was observed a single time. J is TRBJ1-1 and V is TRBV3-1 (or the pseudogene TRBV3-2), with TRBD1 as a possible D gene (6 bases). This CDR3 contains 14 residues. Trimming cost V 9 bases and J 4 bases, with 18 bases left between them. Germline V lookup: CDR1 LGHDT, CDR2 YNNKEL (reference sequence). The CDR3 DNA follows: TGTGCCAGTCAGGGACAATCGGGGAGCACTGAAGCTTTCTTT. Its protein product is CASQGQSGSTEAFF.

CDR3 sequence reads: CASSGGDEQYF. CDR3 sequence (DNA): TGTGCCAGCAGCGGGGGAGACGAGCAGTACTTC. J is TRBJ2-7 and V is TRBV9; D is perhaps TRBD2 (5 bases). The V end lost 3 bases, the J end lost 5 bases, and 6 bases lay between the germline ends. CDR1 SGDLS and CDR2 YYNGEE come from the germline V gene. The CDR3 runs 11 residues.

The chain employs TRBV24-1 and TRBJ2-7; TRBD1 matches at 9 bases. V gave up 5 bases and J gave up 4 bases; unmatched junction bases: 8. This CDR3 spans 15 amino acids. The germline gives CDR1 KGHDR, CDR2 SFDVKD. CDR3 nucleotide sequence: TGTGCCACCAGTGGGGGGGACAGGGCGCAGTACGAGCAGTACTTC. It encodes CATSGGDRAQYEQYF.

The rearrangement uses TRBV3-1 (or the pseudogene TRBV3-2) and TRBJ1-2, with 8 bases identical to TRBD1. The CDR3 totals 15 residues. Germline V gene data show CDR1 as LGHDT and CDR2 as YNNKEL (reference sequence). The V gene end was trimmed by 4 bases and the J gene end by 6 bases; junction bases not matched to a gene: 10. Here the CDR3 DNA reads TGTGCCAGCAGCCGACAGACAGGGGAGGTCGATGGCTACACCTTC. Residues: CASSRQTGEVDGYTF.

The chain is built from TRBV5-1 and TRBJ1-2; 10 nucleotides align to TRBD1. The germline CDR1 and CDR2 sequences are SGHRS and YFSETQ. V dropped 4 bases and J dropped 6; count of bases not matched to a gene: 15. The CDR3 runs to 17 residues. The CDR3 region is CASSPTGQGRLINGYTF. DNA for the CDR3: TGCGCCAGCAGCCCGACGGGACAGGGGCGCTTAATTAATGGCTACACCTTC.

V usage is TRBV28 and J usage is TRBJ2-7, with TRBD2 matching 9 bases. CDR3 length: 14 residues. Germline-derived CDR1 and CDR2 are MDHEN and SYDVKM. V shed 6 bases, J shed 2 bases, and the junction held 5 bases outside the gene matches. As DNA, the CDR3 is TGTGCCAGCAGGTGGTTAGCGGGAGCCTACGAGCAGTACTTC. It encodes CASRWLAGAYEQYF.